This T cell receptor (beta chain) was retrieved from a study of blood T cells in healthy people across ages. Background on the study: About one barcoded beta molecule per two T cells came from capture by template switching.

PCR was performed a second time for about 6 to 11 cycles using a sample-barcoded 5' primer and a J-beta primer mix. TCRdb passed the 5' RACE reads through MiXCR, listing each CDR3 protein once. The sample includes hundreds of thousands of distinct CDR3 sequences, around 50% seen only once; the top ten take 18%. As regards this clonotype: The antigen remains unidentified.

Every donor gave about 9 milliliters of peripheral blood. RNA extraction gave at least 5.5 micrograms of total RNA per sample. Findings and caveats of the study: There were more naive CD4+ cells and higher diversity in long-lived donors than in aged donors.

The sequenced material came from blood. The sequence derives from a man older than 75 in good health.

The CDR3 DNA reads as TGCGCCAGCAGCCCAGCGGGGCGGGCCGGGGAGCTGTTTTTT. As protein: CASSPAGRAGELFF. The chain has TRBV5-1 and TRBJ2-2; 7 bases map to TRBD2. Germline V lookup: CDR1 SGHRS, CDR2 YFSETQ. The V gene end was trimmed by 4 bases and the J gene end by 6 bases; junction bases not matched to a gene: 6. The CDR3 loop spans 14 amino acids.